This T cell receptor (beta chain) was sequenced during a study of T-cell reconstitution after alpha-beta-depleted transplantation in children. About this clonotype: The target antigen is unknown.

Notes on the study in general: Diversity of TCRbeta at day 60 was high in some patients, arising from surviving recipient T cells and thymic progenitors. After one year, T-cell counts and TCRbeta diversity mostly came from new T cells. Several hundred graft clones that had expanded were reportedly the source of alpha-beta T cells about two months after transplant.

CDR3 size: 17 residues. Between the trimmed V and J ends, which lost 2 bases and 5 bases, there was a span of 16 bases. Per germline, CDR1 LGHNA and CDR2 YSLEER. The authors prepared the TCRbeta library with unique molecular identifiers. MiXCR, run by TCRdb on the PCR reads, gives a single entry per CDR3 protein. This sample has about 110,000 distinct CDR3 sequences, with roughly 6.1% found just once. J is TRBJ1-6 and V is TRBV4-3; no definite D call. Sequenced material: PBMCs, mostly from graft donor cells, taken 360 days after TCRalphabeta/CD19-depleted stem cell transplant. This TCR was recovered from a male patient under 10 years old who had a stem cell transplant for acute lymphoblastic leukemia, so the T cells may come from the graft donor. The CDR3 reads CASSQNAGSVHNSPLHF. The CDR3 DNA reads TGCGCCAGCAGCCAAAACGCTGGGTCCGTCCATAATTCACCCCTCCACTTT.